This TCR beta chain was documented in a study of blood T cell repertoires in COVID-19 (dated by TCRdb to about 2020). Looking at the study overall: The collaborator samples originated in the United States, Italy and Spain and spanned the acute and convalescent phases of COVID-19. The sample metadata nearly always contained a de-identified subject ID, COVID-19 status, age in years and sex. The material from the prospective study consisted of cDNA or gDNA derived from T cells, B-cell-depleted T cells, or PBMCs. The repertoires were released in a freely available public database meant as a resource for research on the immune response to SARS-CoV-2. Subjects who had been exposed to COVID-19, were actively infected with it, or had recovered from it provided the deeply sampled blood TCRbeta repertoires that made up the dataset. Samples were obtained from the ongoing ImmuneRACE study (first 160 participants) and from over 1,000 subjects provided by 6 global collaborators. HLA class I and class II types, where available, came from metadata supplied by the sample provider rather than from assay-based typing.

Comments on this clone: What this receptor recognizes is not known. No base-level quality is on record; no much larger clone is a single base apart.

TCRbeta CDR3 regions were amplified from genomic DNA using the immunoSEQ Assay, a bias-controlled multiplex PCR. The study's processing was this. The number of nucleated cells in each sample was estimated by amplification of reference gene primers within the assay. To quantify the absolute abundance of each unique TCRbeta CDR3 rearrangement, sequence reads were collapsed and filtered. Productive Simpson clonality was computed per sample as the square root of Simpson's diversity index over productive rearrangements. The source is immuneACCESS, and TCRdb retained only in-frame sequences with V and J called. Part of the clones is not carried over; for the studies checked, unresolved V genes explain less than half of this, and the remainder is unexplained. V and J calls and clone size are as listed in that table; D and trimming were resolved from the DNA. Across this sample there are around 200,000 clones, with 65% to 90% seen only once. The ten biggest clones cover 5.9% of the sample.

The collaborating institutions used their own protocols to collect whole blood in K2EDTA tubes. For TCRbeta analysis, collaborators shipped samples as frozen whole blood, isolated PBMCs, or DNA extracted from either of those sample types. Relative to germline, V is 4 bases shorter and J is 4 bases shorter, with 10 bases between their ends. Taken from cysteine to phenylalanine, the CDR3 has 13 residues. The sequence is cut down to CDR3 DNA, 39 bases in frame from base 1. The germline V gene sets CDR1 to SGHDN and CDR2 to FVKESK. General findings and caveats noted by the study authors: Clinical and demographic metadata were provided uncurated, with the amount varying by source and participant.

The clonotype originates from a man at least 80 years old with acute or convalescent COVID-19. The chain joins TRBV14 to TRBJ1-2; TRBD1 is a possible D gene, resting on 6 matching bases. Sequenced: peripheral blood. The DNA sequence is as follows: TGTGCCAGCAGCCCGCAGGGGTTCTATGGCTACACCTTC. It translates to CASSPQGFYGYTF.